The 14 T cell receptor beta chains listed next were all sequenced from one sample in a study of Graves' ophthalmopathy and Graves' hyperthyroidism. For repertoire sequencing, the TCR beta CDR3 regions were amplified from RNA transcripts. Second-round multiplex PCR came after first-round RT-PCR with HTBI primers. TCRdb fed the multiplex PCR reads into MiXCR, producing one record per CDR3 protein. This table has about 740,000 distinct CDR3 sequences, 40% appearing once. The sequencing sample was made of peripheral blood. The receptors shown here come from an adult man with Graves' ophthalmopathy.

On this clonotype: Relative to the germline gene, one junction end is altered; a read error may explain this. The chain carries TRBV16 and TRBJ1-5; TRBD1 matches at 12 bases. The CDR3 contains 15 residues. Looked up from germline, CDR1 is KGHSY and CDR2 is FQNENV. The CDR3 reads CAGSPGTGGDQPQHF. The CDR3, as DNA: TGTGCCGGCAGTCCCGGGACAGGGGGCGATCAGCCCCAGCATTTT.

This clonotype was picked up a small number of times. V and J are TRBV12-3 or TRBV12-4 and TRBJ2-5; D gene uncertain. The CDR3 covers 14 residues. V lost 10 bases and J lost 5, with 20 bases in between. CDR3 DNA sequence: TGTGCCACCGCCGCCGGTGGGGTAATGGAGACCCAGTACTTC. This encodes CATAAGGVMETQYF.

The chain couples TRBV7-9 to TRBJ2-2; D not resolved. The V and J ends lost 5 bases and 3 bases respectively, with 13 bases between them. Germline CDR1 is SEHNR and CDR2 is FQNEAQ (reference sequence). The CDR3 covers 15 residues. The CDR3 reads CASSPGGVDTGELFF. In DNA form, the CDR3 reads TGTGCCAGCAGCCCCGGTGGGGTGGACACCGGGGAGCTGTTTTTT.

This clonotype has ten or more counts. V gene TRBV7-2 combines with J gene TRBJ2-7; 9 bases fit TRBD1. After removal of 1 base from V and 1 base from J, the junction contained 2 bases not matched to a gene. This CDR3 is built from 15 residues. Germline V lookup: CDR1 SGHTA, CDR2 FQGNSA. The CDR3 sequence is CASSLGTGASYEQYF. The CDR3 bases are TGTGCCAGCAGCTTAGGGACAGGGGCTTCCTACGAGCAGTACTTC.

V is TRBV7-9 and J is TRBJ2-7, with D perhaps TRBD2 (6 bases). The CDR3 runs to 14 residues. Looked up from germline, CDR1 is SEHNR and CDR2 is FQNEAQ (reference sequence). V was clipped by 5 bases and J by 0 bases, with 11 bases between them. Written as DNA, the CDR3 is TGTGCCAGCAGCGGAGGGGACCTCTCCTACGAGCAGTACTTC. Translated, it gives CASSGGDLSYEQYF. Drawing the rest from reference TRBV7-9 and TRBJ2-7, the complete variable domain is DTGVSQNPRHKITKRGQNVTFRCDPISEHNRLYWYRQTLGQGPEFLTYFQNEAQLEKSRLLSDRFSAERPKGSFSTLEIQRTEQGDSAMYLCASSGGDLSYEQYFGPGTRLTVT.

The chain joins TRBV15 to TRBJ2-7; 9 nucleotides align to TRBD1. J lost 4 bases, V lost 2 bases, and 9 bases had no gene match. CDR1 LNHNV and CDR2 YYDKDF come from the germline V gene (reference sequence). The CDR3 is made up of 16 amino acids. In nucleotides, the CDR3 is TGTGCCACCAGCAGACACACGACAGGGGGTCGGTACGAGCAGTACTTC. Translating it yields CATSRHTTGGRYEQYF. The full variable domain, with the rest looked up from reference TRBV15 and TRBJ2-7, is DAMVIQNPRYQVTQFGKPVTLSCSQTLNHNVMYWYQQKSSQAPKLLFHYYDKDFNNEADTPDNFQSRRPNTSFCFLDIRSPGLGDTAMYLCATSRHTTGGRYEQYFGPGTRLTVT.

The genes are TRBV10-3 and TRBJ2-5, with a weak D call TRBD1 (6 bases). The V and J ends lost 7 bases and 3 bases respectively, with 9 bases between them. Germline CDR1 is ENHRY and CDR2 is SYGVKD. The CDR3 spans 12 residues. The CDR3 spells CAINEGEETQYF. CDR3 sequence (DNA): TGTGCCATCAACGAGGGGGAAGAGACCCAGTACTTC.

The CDR3 nucleotides are TGTGCCACCAGCAGGTCCGGGCCCTATGGCTACACCTTC. Translating gives CATSRSGPYGYTF. The chain couples TRBV15 to TRBJ1-2; no reliable D call. The V end lost 3 bases, the J end lost 4 bases, and 9 bases lay between the germline ends. In germline, CDR1 is LNHNV, CDR2 YYDKDF (reference sequence). There are 13 residues in the CDR3.

Concerning this clonotype itself: The junction and the germline gene differ at one end; a read error may be behind it. The chain joins TRBV7-3 to TRBJ2-7, with a possible D match to TRBD1 (6 bases). The CDR3 is 15 amino acids. Germline V gene data show CDR1 as SGHTA and CDR2 as FQGTGA. CDR3 residues: CANSLNGDTTYEQYF. CDR3 DNA: TGCGCCAACAGCTTGAACGGGGACACCACCTACGAGCAGTACTTC.

V gene TRBV29-1 combines with J gene TRBJ2-5, with 9 bases aligning to TRBD2. With 5 bases clipped from V and 5 bases from J, the junction kept 6 bases outside the gene matches. Germline V gene sequence: CDR1 SQVTM, CDR2 ANQGSEA. This CDR3 region has 13 residues. CDR3 sequence reads: CSVPSGGRETQYF. CDR3 nucleotides: TGCAGCGTTCCAAGCGGGGGGAGGGAGACCCAGTACTTC.

The chain has TRBV24-1 and TRBJ1-5, with TRBD1 as a possible D gene (5 bases). Germline V gene sequence: CDR1 KGHDR, CDR2 SFDVKD. Trimming shortened V by 5 bases and J by 5 bases, and 12 bases separated the two germline ends. The CDR3 loop spans 14 amino acids. The DNA of the CDR3 is TGTGCCACCAGTGCTGCGGGAGGGGATCAGCCCCAGCATTTT. It specifies CATSAAGGDQPQHF.

This clonotype was counted only a few times. The chain uses TRBV20-1 and TRBJ1-2; D is possibly TRBD1 (5 bases). Deletions cut 6 bases from V and 1 base from J, with 15 bases between. The CDR3 extends over 14 amino acids. The germline CDR1 and CDR2 sequences are DFQATT and SNEGSKA (reference sequence). The CDR3 protein is CSALGQGINYGYTF. The CDR3, as DNA: TGCAGTGCGCTGGGTCAGGGAATTAACTATGGCTACACCTTC.

This clonotype was recorded a few times. The chain carries TRBV15 and TRBJ2-2; maybe TRBD1 (6 bases). Germline V gene data show CDR1 as LNHNV and CDR2 as YYDKDF (reference sequence). The CDR3 is made up of 15 amino acids. Trimming pared 5 bases from V and 1 base from J, leaving 11 bases between. The CDR3 protein is CATSDRTVNTGELFF. CDR3 DNA sequence: TGTGCCACCAGCGATCGGACAGTGAACACCGGGGAGCTGTTTTTT.

The sample holds many counts of this clonotype. The chain recombines TRBV4-1 with TRBJ2-5; 7 bases line up with TRBD1. This CDR3 has 16 amino acids. V gave up 4 bases and J gave up 5 bases; unmatched junction bases: 13. Germline CDR1 MGHRA, CDR2 YSYEKL. The CDR3 DNA sequence: TGCGCCAGCAGCCCGGGAATGACAGGGTCGGGTGAGACCCAGTACTTC. Its translation: CASSPGMTGSGETQYF.